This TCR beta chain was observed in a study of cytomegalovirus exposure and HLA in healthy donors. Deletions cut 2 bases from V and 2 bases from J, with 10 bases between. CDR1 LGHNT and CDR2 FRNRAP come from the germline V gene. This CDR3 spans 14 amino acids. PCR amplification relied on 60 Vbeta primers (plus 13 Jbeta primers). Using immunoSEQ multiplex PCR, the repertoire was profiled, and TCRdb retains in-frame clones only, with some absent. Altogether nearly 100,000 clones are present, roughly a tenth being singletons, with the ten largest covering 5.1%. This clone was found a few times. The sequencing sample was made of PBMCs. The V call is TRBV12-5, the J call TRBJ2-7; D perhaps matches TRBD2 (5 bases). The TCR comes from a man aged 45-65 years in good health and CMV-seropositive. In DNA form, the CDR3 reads TGTGCTAGTGGTTTGTCTAGCCATCCCTACGAGCAGTACTTC. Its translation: CASGLSSHPYEQYF.